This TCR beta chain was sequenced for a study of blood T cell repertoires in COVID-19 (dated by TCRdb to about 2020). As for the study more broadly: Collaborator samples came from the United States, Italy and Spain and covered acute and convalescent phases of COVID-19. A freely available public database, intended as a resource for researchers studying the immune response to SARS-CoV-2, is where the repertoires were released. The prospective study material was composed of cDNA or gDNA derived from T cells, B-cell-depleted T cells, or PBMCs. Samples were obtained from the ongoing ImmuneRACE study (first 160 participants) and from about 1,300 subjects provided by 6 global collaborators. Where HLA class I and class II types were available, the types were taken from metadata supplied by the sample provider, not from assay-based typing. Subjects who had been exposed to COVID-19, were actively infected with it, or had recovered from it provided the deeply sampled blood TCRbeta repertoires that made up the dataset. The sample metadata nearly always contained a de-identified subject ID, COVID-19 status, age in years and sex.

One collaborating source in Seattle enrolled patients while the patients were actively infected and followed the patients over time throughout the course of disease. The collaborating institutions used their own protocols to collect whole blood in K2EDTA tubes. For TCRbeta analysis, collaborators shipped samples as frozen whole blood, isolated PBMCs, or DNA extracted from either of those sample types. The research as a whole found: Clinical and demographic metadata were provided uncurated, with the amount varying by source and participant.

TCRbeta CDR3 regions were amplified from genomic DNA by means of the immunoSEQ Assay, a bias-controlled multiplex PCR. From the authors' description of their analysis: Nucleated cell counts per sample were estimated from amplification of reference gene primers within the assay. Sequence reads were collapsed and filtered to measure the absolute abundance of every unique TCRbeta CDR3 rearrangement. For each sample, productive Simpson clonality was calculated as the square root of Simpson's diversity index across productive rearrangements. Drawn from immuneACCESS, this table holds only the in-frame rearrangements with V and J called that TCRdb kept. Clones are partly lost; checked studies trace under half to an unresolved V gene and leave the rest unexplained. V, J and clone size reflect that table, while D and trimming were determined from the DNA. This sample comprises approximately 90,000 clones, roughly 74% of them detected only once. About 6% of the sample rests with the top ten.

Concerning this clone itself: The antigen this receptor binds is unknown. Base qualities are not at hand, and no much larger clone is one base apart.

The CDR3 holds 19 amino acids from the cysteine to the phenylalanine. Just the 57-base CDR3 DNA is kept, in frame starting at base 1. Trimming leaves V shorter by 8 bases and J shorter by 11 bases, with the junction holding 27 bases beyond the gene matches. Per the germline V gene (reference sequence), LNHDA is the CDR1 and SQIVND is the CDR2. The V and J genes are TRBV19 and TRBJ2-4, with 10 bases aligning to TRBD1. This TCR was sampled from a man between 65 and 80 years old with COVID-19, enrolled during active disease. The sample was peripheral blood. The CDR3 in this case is CASDRDRGDNISPGSVQYF. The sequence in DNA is TGTGCCAGTGACCGGGACAGGGGTGACAATATTAGCCCTGGGAGTGTTCAGTACTTC.